This entry lists 14 T cell receptor beta chains sequenced from one sample in a study of T cell clonality in common variable immunodeficiency. Repertoires were generated with immunoSEQ multiplex PCR, while TCRdb's copy carries only in-frame clones and drops some. The sample shows some 50,000 clones, none of them appearing just once. The material sequenced was peripheral blood mononuclear cells. These receptors originate from a person aged 18-70 years in good health.

This clone was found many times. The sequence runs out 3 residues before the end of the CDR3; the remainder is reconstructed from the germline J gene. The rearrangement joins TRBV2 to TRBJ1-1; D is possibly TRBD1 (5 bases). Germline V lookup: CDR1 SNHLY, CDR2 FYNNEI. The CDR3 sequence is 14 residues long. V lost 6 bases to trimming and J lost 2 bases, with 13 bases between them. The CDR3 bases that were read are TGTGCCAGCAGCATGTTTGACAGAAACACTGAA. Protein: CASSMFDRNTE. The full CDR3 reads CASSMFDRNTEAFF.

This clone was counted many times. The read ends 3 residues shy of where the CDR3 ends; the end is completed using the germline J gene. The J gene is TRBJ2-5, the V gene TRBV19, with 7 bases matching TRBD1. Looked up from germline, CDR1 is LNHDA and CDR2 is SQIVND (reference sequence). This CDR3 region has 14 residues. V trimming: 7 bases; J trimming: 4 bases; junction bases outside the gene matches: 9. The CDR3 DNA, read in part, is TGTGCCAGTACCTCAACAGGGGTGGCAGAGACC. Encoded protein: CASTSTGVAET. The CDR3 in full is CASTSTGVAETQYF.

This clone was recorded many times. CDR3 protein: CASSFGGKGEAFF. CDR3 DNA, as far as it was read: TGTGCCAGCAGCTTCGGGGGGAAAGGGGAA. J is TRBJ1-1 and V is TRBV7-9; D perhaps matches TRBD1 (5 bases). The read terminates 3 residues ahead of where the CDR3 ends, so the germline J gene completes it. Germline V gene sequence: CDR1 SEHNR, CDR2 FQNEAQ (reference sequence). The CDR3 has 13 residues.

Comments on this clone: The read finishes 3 residues shy of the CDR3 end, and the germline J gene is used to complete it. This chain connects TRBV2 to TRBJ1-5; D not resolved. There are 14 residues in the CDR3. V gave up 6 bases and J gave up 7 bases, with 16 bases separating them. Germline-derived CDR1 and CDR2 are SNHLY and FYNNEI. The sequenced part of the CDR3 DNA is TGTGCCAGCAGCGATCCCGGGTCCTACCAGCCC. Encoded protein: CASSDPGSYQP. The complete CDR3 protein is CASSDPGSYQPQHF. Based on the CDR3 plus reference TRBV2 and TRBJ1-5, the full variable domain is EPEVTQTPSHQVTQMGQEVILRCVPISNHLYFYWYRQILGQKVEFLVSFYNNEISEKSEIFDDQFSVERPDGSNFTLKIRSTKLEDSAMYFCASSDPGSYQPQHFGDGTRLSIL.

This clone was seen at least ten times. At one of its ends the junction is not consistent with the germline gene, which may arise from a read error. The read halts 3 residues ahead of the CDR3 end, with the missing end drawn from the germline J gene. The chain uses TRBV4-2 and TRBJ2-3, with 7 bases aligning to TRBD1. Germline V gives CDR1 LGHNA, CDR2 YNFKEQ. There are 15 residues in the CDR3. The chain's CDR3 is CASSQGGQFTDTQYF. CDR3 DNA (partial): TGCGCCAGCAGCCAAGGGGGACAGTTCACAGATACG.

At least ten counts were recorded for this clone. The CDR3 extends 3 residues past the end of the read, so its final part is completed from the germline J gene. The same CDR3 arises from other DNA sequences in this sample as well. The chain combines TRBV6-2 or TRBV6-3 with TRBJ1-3; TRBD1 is a possible D gene (5 bases). CDR1 MNHEY and CDR2 SVGEGT come from the germline V gene. Trimming stripped 5 bases from V and 0 bases from J, with 8 bases between. The CDR3 loop spans 14 amino acids. The CDR3 DNA, read in part, is TGTGCCAGCAGTCCGGACATCTCTGGAAACACC. Translating gives CASSPDISGNT. The full CDR3 sequence reads CASSPDISGNTIYF.

This clone was picked up a small number of times. The CDR3 is cut off 3 residues early in the read; its end comes from the germline J gene. The chain uses TRBV6-2 or TRBV6-3 and TRBJ1-1, with 11 positions matching TRBD1. This CDR3 region has 16 residues. CDR1 MNHEY and CDR2 SVGEGT come from the germline V gene. With 4 bases clipped from V and 4 bases from J, the junction kept 8 bases outside the gene matches. The CDR3 DNA, read in part, is TGTGCCAGCAGTTTTGGACAGGGGGCGCCGGTCACTGAA. Its translation: CASSFGQGAPVTE. The full CDR3 protein reads CASSFGQGAPVTEAFF.

This clone appeared many times. The CDR3 goes on 3 residues after the read ends, and that part is filled in from the germline J gene. The V call is TRBV12-3 or TRBV12-4, the J call TRBJ1-5, with TRBD1 matching over 7 bases. V lost 3 bases and J lost 1; bases outside the gene matches: 3. This CDR3 is 15 amino acids long. CDR3 DNA (partial): TGTGCCAGCAGTTTTGACAGGGTAAGCAATCAGCCC. It translates to CASSFDRVSNQP. From start to end, the CDR3 is CASSFDRVSNQPQHF.

There are many counts of this clone. From the germline J gene comes the end of the CDR3, since the read stops 3 residues before it. This chain joins TRBV23-1 and TRBJ1-5; D ambiguous. TRBV23-1 is classed as an ORF, of uncertain function. This CDR3 has 15 residues. The germline V and J ends were trimmed by 2 bases and 4 bases, with 12 bases remaining between them. CDR3 loop: CASSQPDTLNQPQHF. The CDR3 bases that were read are TGCGCCAGCAGTCAACCCGACACCCTAAATCAGCCC.

Notes on this clone: The read finishes 3 residues shy of the CDR3 end, and the germline J gene is used to complete it. The chain couples TRBV7-6 to TRBJ2-6, with TRBD1 matching 8 bases. The J segment lost 1 base and the V segment lost 3 bases, leaving 8 bases of the junction unmatched. There are 18 residues in the CDR3. Germline values: CDR1 SGHVS, CDR2 FNYEAQ. CDR3 loop: CASSFNPGQDSGANVLTF. CDR3 bases read: TGTGCCAGCAGCTTTAATCCGGGACAGGATTCTGGGGCCAACGTC.

Many counts were recorded for this clone. With the read ending 3 residues before the CDR3 end, the germline J gene is used to fill in that end. V and J are TRBV20-1 and TRBJ2-3, with 12 bases identical to TRBD2. The CDR3 length is 15 residues. Germline V gene sequence: CDR1 DFQATT, CDR2 SNEGSKA (reference sequence). Trimming cost V 6 bases and J 4 bases; bases outside gene matches: 8. CDR3 region: CSAKPTSGGSDTQYF. The CDR3 bases that were read are TGCAGTGCGAAACCGACTAGCGGGGGTTCAGATACG.

Remarks on this clone: The observed sequence ends 3 residues before the CDR3 terminus, with the missing tail filled in from the germline J gene. V usage is TRBV7-8 and J usage is TRBJ1-1, with TRBD1 matching over 7 bases. Per germline, CDR1 SGHVS and CDR2 FQNEAQ. The CDR3 sequence is 12 residues long. The DNA read from the CDR3 is TGTGCCAGCAGCTTACGACAGGGCTTG. Protein product: CASSLRQGL. The full CDR3 is CASSLRQGLAFF.

This clone was seen many times. The CDR3 goes on 3 residues after the read ends, and that part is filled in from the germline J gene. V is TRBV7-9 and J is TRBJ1-2; no reliable D call. There are 14 residues in the CDR3. Germline CDR1 reads SEHNR; CDR2 reads FQNEAQ (reference sequence). Trimming shortened V by 2 bases and J by 2 bases, and 9 bases separated the two germline ends. CDR3 amino acids: CASSLTASNYGYTF. Partial CDR3 DNA: TGTGCCAGCAGCTTAACAGCCTCGAACTATGGC.

As for this clone: The CDR3 goes on 3 residues after the read ends, and that part is filled in from the germline J gene. This sequence joins TRBV18 and TRBJ1-1; TRBD1 is a possible D gene (6 bases). V gave up 0 bases and J gave up 0 bases, with 11 bases separating them. The CDR3 totals 16 residues. Germline-derived CDR1 and CDR2 are KGHSH and LQKENI. The sequenced CDR3 bases are TGTGCCAGCTCACCACCGTCGGGGGGCATGAACACTGAA. The encoded protein is CASSPPSGGMNTE. The CDR3 in its entirety is CASSPPSGGMNTEAFF.